Below, 10 T cell receptor beta chains from the same sample are listed, as sequenced in a study of blood T cell repertoires in COVID-19. Generated by immunoSEQ multiplex PCR, the TCRdb table keeps only in-frame clones and is missing some. This sample has 30,000 to 35,000 clones, with around four fifths found just once. Specimen: peripheral blood. These receptors all stem from a woman aged 60-75 years with acute or convalescent COVID-19.

The chain is built from TRBV6-1 and TRBJ1-5, with a possible D match to TRBD1 (5 bases). Germline lookup yields CDR1 MNHNS and CDR2 SASEGT. The CDR3 contains 17 residues. The V gene lost 3 bases and the J gene lost 6 bases, with 21 bases spanning the gap. As DNA, the CDR3 is TGTGCCAGCAGTGAGGTTAGGGGATATGAGTGGGGTCAGCCCCAGCATTTT. Translation: CASSEVRGYEWGQPQHF.

The chain links TRBV19 to TRBJ1-1; the D gene is possibly TRBD1 (6 bases). The CDR3 length is 15 residues. Germline V gene sequence: CDR1 LNHDA, CDR2 SQIVND (reference sequence). Trimming took off 5 bases at V and 0 bases at J, with 13 bases between the two ends. The CDR3 spells CASSDTGLVNTEAFF. The CDR3 DNA reads as TGTGCCAGTAGTGATACAGGGTTGGTGAACACTGAAGCTTTCTTT.

The chain couples TRBV7-9 to TRBJ2-6; tentatively, D is TRBD1 (6 bases). V lost 6 bases, J lost 4 bases, and 10 bases lay in between. The germline V gene encodes CDR1 SEHNR and CDR2 FQNEAQ (reference sequence). The CDR3 has 14 residues. The CDR3 region has the DNA TGTGCCAGCAGACTCGGACAGGGGGCCAACGTCCTGACTTTC. It is translated as CASRLGQGANVLTF.

The J gene is TRBJ1-4, the V gene TRBV5-5; TRBD1 is a possible D gene (6 bases). V shed 0 bases and J shed 3 bases, with 12 bases lying between them. Germline values: CDR1 SGHKS, CDR2 YYEKEE (reference sequence). The CDR3 is 16 residues long. The CDR3 loop is CASSLAPQGPNEKLFF. The CDR3 DNA reads as TGTGCCAGCAGCTTGGCCCCGCAGGGGCCTAATGAAAAACTGTTTTTT.

The V gene is TRBV30, the J gene TRBJ1-2; 8 nucleotides agree with TRBD1. The V gene's germline CDR1 is GTSNPN and CDR2 SVGIG (reference sequence). V shed 0 bases, J shed 3 bases, and the junction held 6 bases outside the gene matches. The CDR3 contains 15 residues. CDR3 sequence reads: CAWSVWQGAYYGYTF. The CDR3 DNA reads TGTGCCTGGAGTGTTTGGCAGGGGGCATACTATGGCTACACCTTC.

CDR3 coding DNA: TGTGCCAGCATTCTTAACACAGATACGCAGTATTTT. Protein product: CASILNTDTQYF. The chain uses TRBV12-3 or TRBV12-4 and TRBJ2-3; no firm D call. The length of the CDR3 is 12 residues. The V end was cut by 7 bases, the J end by 2 bases, with 7 bases between.

This clone was detected once. The genes are TRBV6-6 and TRBJ2-3, with TRBD2 matching over 7 bases. The CDR3 length is 14 residues. With V trimmed by 11 bases and J by 0 bases, 8 bases remained unmatched. Germline V gives CDR1 MNHNY, CDR2 SVGAGI (reference sequence). CDR3 coding DNA: TGTGCCGGAACTGGGGGGGATAGCACAGATACGCAGTATTTT. Translated: CAGTGGDSTDTQYF.

This chain links TRBV7-7 with TRBJ2-7; 9 nucleotides line up with TRBD1. The trim removed 10 bases at V and 5 bases at J, leaving 15 bases unmatched. Germline V CDR1 and CDR2: SSHAT, FNYEAQ (reference sequence). This CDR3 comprises 15 residues. As DNA, the CDR3 is TGTGCCAACTCCACTGCCGGGACAGGGATTCACGAGCAGTACTTC. Protein sequence: CANSTAGTGIHEQYF.

V gene TRBV27 combines with J gene TRBJ2-1; 7 bases align to TRBD2. Germline V gene data show CDR1 as MNHEY and CDR2 as SMNVEV (reference sequence). The CDR3 loop spans 17 amino acids. V lost 5 bases, J lost 0 bases, and 10 bases stayed unmatched. The CDR3 DNA is TGTGCCAGCAGTCCGCATCCAGCGGGGCGCTCCTACAATGAGCAGTTCTTC. Amino acids: CASSPHPAGRSYNEQFF.

V is TRBV7-2 and J is TRBJ2-3; tentative D call: TRBD2 (7 bases). Germline V CDR1 and CDR2: SGHTA, FQGNSA. Trimming stripped 5 bases from V and 3 bases from J, with 18 bases between. This CDR3 comprises 16 residues. The CDR3 loop is CASSTSRGALTDTQYF. In DNA form, the CDR3 reads TGTGCCAGCAGCACAAGTCGGGGGGCTTTAACAGATACGCAGTATTTT.